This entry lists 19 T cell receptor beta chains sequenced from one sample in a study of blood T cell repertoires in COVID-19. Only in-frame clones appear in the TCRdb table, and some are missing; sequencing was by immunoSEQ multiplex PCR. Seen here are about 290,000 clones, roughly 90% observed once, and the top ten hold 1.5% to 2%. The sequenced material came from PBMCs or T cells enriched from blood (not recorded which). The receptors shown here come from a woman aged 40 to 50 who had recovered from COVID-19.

The CDR3 is CASSRGQGGYGYTF. CDR3 nucleotides: TGTGCCAGCAGCCGCGGACAGGGAGGATATGGCTACACCTTC. V is TRBV11-3 and J is TRBJ1-2, with 8 bases lining up with TRBD1. Germline values: CDR1 SGHNT, CDR2 YENEEA. V lost 5 bases, J lost 5 bases, and 7 bases stayed unmatched. The length of the CDR3 is 14 residues.

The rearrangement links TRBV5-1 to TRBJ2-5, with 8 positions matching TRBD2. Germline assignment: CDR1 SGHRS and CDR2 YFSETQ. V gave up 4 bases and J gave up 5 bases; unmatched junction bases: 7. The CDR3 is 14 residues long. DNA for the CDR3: TGCGCCAGCAGCACGACTAGCGCTTATGAGACCCAGTACTTC. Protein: CASSTTSAYETQYF. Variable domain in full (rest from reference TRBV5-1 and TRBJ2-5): KAGVTQTPRYLIKTRGQQVTLSCSPISGHRSVSWYQQTPGQGLQFLFEYFSETQRNKGNFPGRFSGRQFSNSRSEMNVSTLELGDSALYLCASSTTSAYETQYFGPGTRLLVL.

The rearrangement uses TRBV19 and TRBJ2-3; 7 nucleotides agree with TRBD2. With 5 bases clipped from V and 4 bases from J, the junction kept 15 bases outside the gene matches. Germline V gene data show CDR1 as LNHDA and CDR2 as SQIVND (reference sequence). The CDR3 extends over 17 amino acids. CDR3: CASSPQSRAGLSDTQYF. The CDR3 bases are TGTGCCAGTAGTCCGCAGAGTCGAGCGGGGCTATCAGATACGCAGTATTTT.

CDR3 in DNA: TGCGCCAGCAGCTTGGATCGCTTGGGACAGTCAAGGGGCTACACCTTC. Protein: CASSLDRLGQSRGYTF. The chain couples TRBV5-1 to TRBJ1-2, with 7 bases that match TRBD1. Germline trimming cut 0 bases from V and 8 bases from J; bases unmatched to any gene: 13. Germline CDR1 reads SGHRS; CDR2 reads YFSETQ. The CDR3 runs to 16 residues.

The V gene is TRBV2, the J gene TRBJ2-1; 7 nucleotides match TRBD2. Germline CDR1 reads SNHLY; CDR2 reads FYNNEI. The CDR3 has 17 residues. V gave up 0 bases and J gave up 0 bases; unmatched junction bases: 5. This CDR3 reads CASSEALGGGSYNEQFF. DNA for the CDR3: TGTGCCAGCAGTGAAGCGCTGGGGGGGGGCTCCTACAATGAGCAGTTCTTC.

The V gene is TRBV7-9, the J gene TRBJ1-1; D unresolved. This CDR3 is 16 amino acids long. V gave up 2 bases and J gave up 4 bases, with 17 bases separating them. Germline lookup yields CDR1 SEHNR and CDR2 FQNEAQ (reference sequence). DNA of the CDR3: TGTGCCAGCAGCTTAATGGTTGCAGCGTCGGGCACTGAAGCTTTCTTT. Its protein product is CASSLMVAASGTEAFF.

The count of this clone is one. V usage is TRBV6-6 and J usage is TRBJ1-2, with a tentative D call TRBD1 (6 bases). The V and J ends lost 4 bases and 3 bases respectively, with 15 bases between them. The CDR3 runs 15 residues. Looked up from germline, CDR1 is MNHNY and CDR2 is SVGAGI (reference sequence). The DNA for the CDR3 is TGTGCCAGCAGTTGGAACAGGGAGGGTGACTATGGCTACACCTTC. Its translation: CASSWNREGDYGYTF.

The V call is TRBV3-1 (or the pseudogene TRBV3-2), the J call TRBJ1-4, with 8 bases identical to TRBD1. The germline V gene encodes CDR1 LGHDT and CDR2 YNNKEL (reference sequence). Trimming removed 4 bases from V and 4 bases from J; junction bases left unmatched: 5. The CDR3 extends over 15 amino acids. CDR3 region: CASSRTDRDNEKLFF. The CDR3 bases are TGTGCCAGCAGCCGGACGGACAGGGATAATGAAAAACTGTTTTTT.

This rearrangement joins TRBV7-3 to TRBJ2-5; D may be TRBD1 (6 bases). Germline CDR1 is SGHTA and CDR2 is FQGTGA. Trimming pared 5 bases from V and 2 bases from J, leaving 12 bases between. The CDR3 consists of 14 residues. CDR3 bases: TGTGCCAGCAGCCTGGGGGCAGGGCAAGAGACCCAGTACTTC. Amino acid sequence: CASSLGAGQETQYF. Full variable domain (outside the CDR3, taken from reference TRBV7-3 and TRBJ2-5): GAGVSQTPSNKVTEKGKYVELRCDPISGHTALYWYRQSLGQGPEFLIYFQGTGAADDSGLPNDRFFAVRPEGSVSTLKIQRTERGDSAVYLCASSLGAGQETQYFGPGTRLLVL.

The DNA for the CDR3 is TGTGCCAGCAGCCCCGGGGGAGCGACGCAGTATTTT. Its protein product is CASSPGGATQYF. The chain combines TRBV6-6 with TRBJ2-3, with D maybe TRBD2 (6 bases). With 6 bases removed from V and 9 bases from J, the gap between germline ends came to 13 bases. The germline gives CDR1 MNHNY, CDR2 SVGAGI (reference sequence). CDR3 length equals 12 residues.

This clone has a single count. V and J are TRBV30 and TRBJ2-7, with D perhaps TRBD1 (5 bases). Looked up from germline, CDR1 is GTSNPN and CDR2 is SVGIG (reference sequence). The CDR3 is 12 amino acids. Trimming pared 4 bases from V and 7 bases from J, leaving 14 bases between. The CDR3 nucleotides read TGTGCCTGGACCAAGAAAGGGGTGGAGCAGTACTTC. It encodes CAWTKKGVEQYF.

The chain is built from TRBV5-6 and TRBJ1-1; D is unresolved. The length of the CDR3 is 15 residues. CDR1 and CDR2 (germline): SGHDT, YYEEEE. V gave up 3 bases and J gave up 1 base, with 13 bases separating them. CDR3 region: CASSSQPPGNTEAFF. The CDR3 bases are TGTGCCAGCAGCTCGCAGCCCCCAGGGAACACTGAAGCTTTCTTT.

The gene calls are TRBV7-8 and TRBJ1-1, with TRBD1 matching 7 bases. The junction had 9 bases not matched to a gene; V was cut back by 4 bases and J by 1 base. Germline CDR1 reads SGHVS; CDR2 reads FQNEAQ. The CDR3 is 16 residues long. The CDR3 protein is CASSWVRGRGNTEAFF. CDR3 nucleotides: TGTGCCAGCAGCTGGGTAAGGGGGCGAGGGAACACTGAAGCTTTCTTT. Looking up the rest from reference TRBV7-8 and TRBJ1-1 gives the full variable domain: GAGVSQSPRYKVAKRGQDVALRCDPISGHVSLFWYQQALGQGPEFLTYFQNEAQLDKSGLPSDRFFAERPEGSVSTLKIQRTQQEDSAVYLCASSWVRGRGNTEAFFGQGTRLTVV.

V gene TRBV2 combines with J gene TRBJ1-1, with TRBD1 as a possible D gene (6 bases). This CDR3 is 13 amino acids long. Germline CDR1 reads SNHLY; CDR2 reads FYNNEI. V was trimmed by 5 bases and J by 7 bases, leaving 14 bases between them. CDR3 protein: CASSPDRRFEAFF. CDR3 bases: TGTGCCAGCAGTCCCGACAGGAGATTTGAAGCTTTCTTT.

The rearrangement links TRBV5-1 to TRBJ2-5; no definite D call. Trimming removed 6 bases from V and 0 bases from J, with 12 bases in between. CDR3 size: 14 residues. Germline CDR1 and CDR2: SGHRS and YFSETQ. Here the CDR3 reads CASNPGLYQETQYF. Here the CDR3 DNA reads TGCGCCAGCAACCCGGGTCTGTACCAAGAGACCCAGTACTTC.

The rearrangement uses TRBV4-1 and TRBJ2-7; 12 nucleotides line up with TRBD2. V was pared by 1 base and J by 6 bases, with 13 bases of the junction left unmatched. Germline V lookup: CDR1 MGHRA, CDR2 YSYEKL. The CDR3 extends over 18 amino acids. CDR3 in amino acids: CASSQGLAGVLAPGEQYF. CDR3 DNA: TGCGCCAGCAGCCAAGGACTAGCGGGGGTCCTTGCCCCAGGCGAGCAGTACTTC.

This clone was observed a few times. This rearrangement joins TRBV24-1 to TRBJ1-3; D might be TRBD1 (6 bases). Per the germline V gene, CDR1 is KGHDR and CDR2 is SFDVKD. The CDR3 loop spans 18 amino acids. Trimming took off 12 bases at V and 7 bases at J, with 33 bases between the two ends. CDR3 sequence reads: CAPCVGEEDSEKRNTIYF. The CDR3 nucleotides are TGTGCCCCCTGTGTTGGGGAAGAGGACAGCGAAAAAAGGAACACCATATATTTT.

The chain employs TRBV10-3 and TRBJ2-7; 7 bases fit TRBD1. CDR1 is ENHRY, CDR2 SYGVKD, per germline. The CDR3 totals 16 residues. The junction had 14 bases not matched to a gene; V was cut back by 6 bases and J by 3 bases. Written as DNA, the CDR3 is TGTGCCATCAGACGAGAACCGGGACAGAAATTCTACGAGCAGTACTTC. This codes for CAIRREPGQKFYEQYF.

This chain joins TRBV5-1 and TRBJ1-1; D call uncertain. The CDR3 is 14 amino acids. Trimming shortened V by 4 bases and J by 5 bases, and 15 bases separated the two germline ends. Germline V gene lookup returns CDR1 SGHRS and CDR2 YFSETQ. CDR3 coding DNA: TGCGCCAGCAGCCCCGGGAACCTGGGGACTGAAGCTTTCTTT. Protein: CASSPGNLGTEAFF.